One and the same sample provided the 22 T cell receptor beta chains below, sequenced in a study of Graves' ophthalmopathy and Graves' hyperthyroidism. RNA transcripts were the source from which TCR beta CDR3 regions were amplified. A first-round RT-PCR used HTBI primers, followed by a second-round multiplex PCR. TCRdb independently ran MiXCR on the multiplex PCR reads; one entry per CDR3 protein. The table has approximately 460,000 distinct CDR3 sequences, around 14% seen once. The sequencing sample was made of blood. These receptors were collected from a woman aged 25 to 39 with Graves' ophthalmopathy.

At least ten counts were recorded for this clonotype. The rearrangement joins TRBV12-3 or TRBV12-4 to TRBJ1-1, with TRBD1 identical over 7 bases. V was pared by 4 bases and J by 7 bases, with 6 bases of the junction left unmatched. CDR3 length: 13 residues. CDR3 bases: TGTGCCAGCAGTTCAAACAGGGGATATGAAGCTTTCTTT. Amino acids: CASSSNRGYEAFF.

This clonotype was recorded at least ten times. The chain is built from TRBV2 and TRBJ2-2; D gene uncertain. Trimming shortened V by 5 bases and J by 3 bases, and 10 bases separated the two germline ends. Germline V CDR1 and CDR2: SNHLY, FYNNEI. The CDR3 sequence is 14 residues long. CDR3 amino acids: CASSPRRYTGELFF. The DNA of the CDR3 is TGTGCCAGCAGTCCTAGACGTTACACCGGGGAGCTGTTTTTT.

This clonotype has at least ten counts. The chain links TRBV9 to TRBJ2-5; D assignment may be TRBD1 or TRBD2 (5 bases each). Germline CDR1 is SGDLS and CDR2 is YYNGEE. V lost 3 bases and J 0 bases, leaving 12 bases between the germline ends. The CDR3 has 15 amino acids. Here the CDR3 DNA reads TGTGCCAGCAGCGCGATTCCGGGACACCAAGAGACCCAGTACTTC. Encoded protein: CASSAIPGHQETQYF.

The sample holds many counts of this clonotype. The CDR3 DNA is TGTGCCAGCAGTGCATGGACTAGCGGGGGATACGAGCAGTACTTC. Amino acid sequence: CASSAWTSGGYEQYF. The chain couples TRBV6-1 to TRBJ2-7, with 13 bases aligning to TRBD2. The germline V gene has CDR1 MNHNS and CDR2 SASEGT. V shed 4 bases and J 4 bases; nucleotides not matched to a gene: 4. The CDR3 has 15 amino acids.

This chain joins TRBV12-3 or TRBV12-4 and TRBJ1-2; 9 nucleotides align to TRBD1. The ends lost 1 base at V and 4 bases at J; junction bases unmatched: 10. CDR3 length: 17 amino acids. CDR3 in amino acids: CASSLGDRAVVSYGYTF. In DNA, the CDR3 is TGTGCCAGCAGTTTAGGGGACAGGGCGGTGGTTAGCTATGGCTACACCTTC.

This sequence joins TRBV19 and TRBJ2-2; D perhaps matches TRBD2 (6 bases). The CDR3 has 16 residues. Trimming took 7 bases from V and 5 from J, leaving 20 bases between them. Per germline, CDR1 LNHDA and CDR2 SQIVND (reference sequence). In nucleotides, the CDR3 is TGTGCCAGTATGGGGGACTCACGAATTGCAACCGGGGAGCTGTTTTTT. This codes for CASMGDSRIATGELFF.

In its sample, this clonotype was seen many times. The chain combines TRBV9 with TRBJ2-7, with TRBD2 matching over 10 bases. From germline, CDR1 is SGDLS and CDR2 YYNGEE. The CDR3 runs 15 residues. V dropped 0 bases and J dropped 6; count of bases not matched to a gene: 6. CDR3 in amino acids: CASSVDPAGGREQYF. The CDR3 coding sequence is TGTGCCAGCAGCGTAGATCCAGCGGGGGGGCGCGAGCAGTACTTC.

In this sample, this clonotype turned up many times. This sequence joins TRBV7-9 and TRBJ1-2; TRBD1 might be the D (5 bases). Germline V CDR1 and CDR2: SEHNR, FQNEAQ (reference sequence). V was shortened by 5 bases and J by 5 bases, with 15 bases between the two germline ends. This CDR3 is 14 amino acids long. The CDR3 region is CASSPSWGRYGYTF. CDR3 nucleotide sequence: TGTGCCAGCAGCCCCTCTTGGGGCAGGTATGGCTACACCTTC.

The table lists this clonotype with many counts. This chain joins TRBV12-3 or TRBV12-4 and TRBJ2-5; 11 bases match TRBD2. Trimming removed 4 bases from V and 7 bases from J; junction bases left unmatched: 14. The CDR3 totals 17 residues. This CDR3 reads CASSSTGTSGRGGTQYF. The CDR3 nucleotides read TGTGCCAGCAGTTCTACAGGGACTAGCGGAAGGGGAGGGACCCAGTACTTC.

This clonotype showed up many times. The chain recombines TRBV12-3 or TRBV12-4 with TRBJ1-6, with 8 positions matching TRBD1. There are 15 residues in the CDR3. With 6 bases clipped from V and 5 bases from J, the junction kept 6 bases outside the gene matches. CDR3 nucleotide sequence: TGTGCCAGCAGCCAACAGGGGGTTGATAATTCACCCCTCCACTTT. Translating it yields CASSQQGVDNSPLHF.

This clonotype was picked up many times. The V call is TRBV28, the J call TRBJ1-6, with D unclear. Germline lookup yields CDR1 MDHEN and CDR2 SYDVKM. The CDR3 spans 13 residues. Trimming removed 6 bases at V and 4 bases at J, with 7 bases between. The CDR3 nucleotides are TGTGCCAGCAGGGCCGTATATAATTCACCCCTCCACTTT. It specifies CASRAVYNSPLHF.

This clonotype has only a few counts. V is TRBV27 and J is TRBJ1-1, with 9 bases that match TRBD1. This CDR3 has 16 residues. The V and J ends lost 3 bases and 1 base, in that order; junction bases with no gene match: 6. Germline assignment: CDR1 MNHEY and CDR2 SMNVEV (reference sequence). This CDR3 is CASSLKGQGKNTEAFF. In nucleotides, the CDR3 is TGTGCCAGCAGTTTGAAGGGACAGGGAAAGAACACTGAAGCTTTCTTT.

This clonotype appeared many times. V usage is TRBV24-1 and J usage is TRBJ2-5, with TRBD1 matching over 8 bases. The CDR3 is made up of 14 amino acids. V dropped 5 bases and J dropped 4; count of bases not matched to a gene: 5. Germline values: CDR1 KGHDR, CDR2 SFDVKD. In nucleotides, the CDR3 is TGTGCCACCAGTGGGAAAGGACAGGGAGAGACCCAGTACTTC. This codes for CATSGKGQGETQYF.

This clonotype was detected many times. This sequence joins TRBV7-2 and TRBJ1-2; D is possibly TRBD1 (5 bases). Germline CDR1 and CDR2: SGHTA and FQGNSA. V dropped 2 bases and J dropped 2 bases, with 12 bases sitting between them. The CDR3 extends over 15 amino acids. The CDR3: CASSLYGGSNYGYTF. The CDR3 DNA sequence: TGTGCCAGCAGCTTATATGGGGGGTCCAACTATGGCTACACCTTC. The entire variable domain, with the rest obtained from reference TRBV7-2 and TRBJ1-2, is as follows: GAGVSQSPSNKVTEKGKDVELRCDPISGHTALYWYRQSLGQGLEFLIYFQGNSAPDKSGLPSDRFSAERTGGSVSTLTIQRTQQEDSAVYLCASSLYGGSNYGYTFGSGTRLTVV.

This chain connects TRBV6-1 to TRBJ2-7; D is possibly TRBD2 (5 bases). CDR3 length equals 14 residues. The V and J ends lost 5 bases and 6 bases respectively, with 17 bases between them. Germline CDR1 is MNHNS and CDR2 is SASEGT. CDR3 DNA: TGTGCCAGCAGTACCTGGAGGTCCATGGGCGAGCAGTACTTC. Translating it yields CASSTWRSMGEQYF.

This clonotype was recorded at least ten times. CDR3 region: CASSFHRVEDTGELFF. The DNA for the CDR3 is TGTGCCAGCAGCTTCCACAGGGTAGAAGACACCGGGGAGCTGTTTTTT. The chain recombines TRBV11-3 with TRBJ2-2, with a possible D match to TRBD1 (6 bases). The V gene's germline CDR1 is SGHNT and CDR2 YENEEA. This CDR3 is 16 amino acids long. V shed 3 bases and J shed 3 bases, with 14 bases lying between them.

The chain recombines TRBV15 with TRBJ2-5, with 8 bases identical to TRBD2. Germline V gene data show CDR1 as LNHNV and CDR2 as YYDKDF (reference sequence). The CDR3 contains 19 residues. The ends lost 0 bases at V and 2 bases at J; junction bases unmatched: 14. The CDR3: CATSRDRVSGIGGQETQYF. The CDR3 DNA reads as TGTGCCACCAGCAGAGATCGAGTTAGCGGGATAGGGGGGCAAGAGACCCAGTACTTC.

This clonotype was detected many times. This rearrangement joins TRBV7-8 to TRBJ2-5; 8 nucleotides align to TRBD1. V was pared by 5 bases and J by 4 bases, with 9 bases of the junction left unmatched. CDR3 length equals 15 residues. Germline CDR1 reads SGHVS; CDR2 reads FQNEAQ. In DNA form, the CDR3 reads TGTGCCAGCAGCCAGACAGGGGTTTTGGGAGAGACCCAGTACTTC. Its translation: CASSQTGVLGETQYF.

This chain uses TRBV27 with TRBJ1-6; D uncertain. CDR1 MNHEY and CDR2 SMNVEV come from the germline V gene (reference sequence). The CDR3 contains 14 residues. Between the trimmed V and J ends, which lost 5 bases and 7 bases, there was a span of 12 bases. The CDR3 nucleotides are TGTGCCAGCAGTAGAGAGCTTTGGAATTCACCCCTCCACTTT. It translates to CASSRELWNSPLHF.

In this sample, this clonotype turned up a few times. This may come from a read error, since a much larger clone is one base off. The chain employs TRBV30 and TRBJ1-2, with D unclear. Germline V gene data show CDR1 as GTSNPN and CDR2 as SVGIG (reference sequence). The CDR3 has 15 amino acids. V was trimmed by 4 bases and J by 4 bases, leaving 19 bases between them. This CDR3 reads CAWTLQKGNRYGYTF. DNA for the CDR3: TGTGCCTGGACTCTACAGAAGGGAAATCGCTATGGCTACACCTTC.

This clonotype was observed at least ten times. V is TRBV12-3 or TRBV12-4 and J is TRBJ1-5; tentative D call: TRBD1 (5 bases). V was pared by 3 bases and J by 6 bases, with 12 bases between. The CDR3 extends over 14 amino acids. The CDR3 DNA reads as TGTGCCAGCAGTTTGGCGGGGGTCGGTCAGCCCCAGCATTTT. This encodes CASSLAGVGQPQHF.

This clonotype turned up a few times. The rearrangement links TRBV9 to TRBJ1-5, with D unresolved. The CDR3 is 12 amino acids. CDR1 is SGDLS and CDR2 is YYNGEE in the germline V gene. V lost 0 bases and J 6 bases, leaving 4 bases between the germline ends. The CDR3 nucleotides are TGTGCCAGCAGCGTAGGTGGTCAGCCCCAGCATTTT. It specifies CASSVGGQPQHF.